The source of this T cell receptor beta chain is a study of blood T cell repertoires in COVID-19. V lost 1 base and J lost 2; bases outside the gene matches: 3. Germline CDR1 and CDR2: SGHVS and FQNEAQ. The CDR3 is 15 amino acids. The assay was immunoSEQ multiplex PCR, and TCRdb's table has in-frame clones only and misses some. The sample comprises 300,000 to 450,000 clones, 87% of which are singletons, and 1% rests with the top ten. The source is a woman aged 25-40 years who had recovered from COVID-19. The material sequenced was PBMCs or T cells enriched from blood (not recorded which). The V and J genes are TRBV7-8 and TRBJ2-3, with 7 bases fitting TRBD1. In nucleotides, the CDR3 is TGTGCCAGCAGCTTAGACAGGGGTTACACAGATACGCAGTATTTT. Residues: CASSLDRGYTDTQYF.